The rows below give T cell receptor beta chains drawn from one sample of a study of HIV-infected children after antiretroviral therapy interruption. TCRdb re-called the 3' RACE reads through MiXCR, storing one row per CDR3 protein. The repertoire consists of 40,000 to 55,000 distinct CDR3 sequences, with 4.3% occurring once and the leading ten covering 0.6% to 0.85%. The sample in question was CD45RA+ CD4+ T cells from PBMCs, pooled from several time points, obtained from a donor given antiretroviral therapy, either interrupted or continuous. The receptors stem from a pool of human donors with HIV. Both conserved end residues are part of each CDR3. A D gene is named only where the DNA matches it firmly. Some rows have no size entry. The others give once, few or many, or a class for an expanded clone.

cdr3_length,d_call,j_call,clone_size,v_call,cdr3_nt,cdr3_aa
13,NA,TRBJ2-4,many,TRBV25-1,TGTGCCAGCAGTGATGGGGGGCCAAACATTCAGTACTTC,CASSDGGPNIQYF
16,TRBD2,TRBJ2-3,many,TRBV5-4,TGTGCCAGCAGCTTGTGGTACGGGGGGGCCTTAGATACGCAGTATTTT,CASSLWYGGALDTQYF
14,TRBD2,TRBJ2-3,many,TRBV6-2/TRBV6-3,TGTGCCAGCAGCCGCCCGGGGGGATTTCATACGCAGTATTTT,CASSRPGGFHTQYF
13,NA,TRBJ2-5,many,TRBV14,TGTGCCAGCAGCCAAGGTGAAGTAGAGACCCAGTACTTC,CASSQGEVETQYF
17,TRBD2,TRBJ2-4,many,TRBV7-8,TGTGCCAGCAGCTTTAGCGGGGCCGGGCAGGGGAAAAACATTCAGTACTTC,CASSFSGAGQGKNIQYF
13,NA,TRBJ2-5,NA,TRBV4-1,TGCGCCAGCAGCCAGGGACTTCTCGAGACCCAGTACTTC,CASSQGLLETQYF
11,NA,TRBJ2-5,medium-sized,TRBV12-3/TRBV12-4,TGTGCCAGCAGTTTTCGGGAGACCCAGTACTTC,CASSFRETQYF
14,TRBD2,TRBJ2-2,few,TRBV29-1,TGCAGCGGAAATGGGGGGGTGGGTGCCGGGGAGCTGTTTTTT,CSGNGGVGAGELFF
14,NA,TRBJ2-7,many,TRBV6-5,TGTGCCAGCACGGGGACGGATAAACCCTACGAGCAGTACTTC,CASTGTDKPYEQYF
17,NA,TRBJ2-7,NA,TRBV6-4,TGTGCCAGCAGTGACTCGCCGTGGGGGCGTACGTCCTACGAGCAGTACTTC,CASSDSPWGRTSYEQYF
15,NA,TRBJ1-2,many,TRBV19,TGTGCCAGTACTGTGTCCCAACAATCGGCATATGGCTACACCTTC,CASTVSQQSAYGYTF
15,TRBD2,TRBJ2-1,many,TRBV6-2/TRBV6-3,TGTGCCAGCAGGAATAGCGGGGGGGCCGACAATGAGCAGTTCTTC,CASRNSGGADNEQFF
13,NA,TRBJ1-2,many,TRBV28,TGTGCCAGCAGCCCCAGGGGAGTCTATGGCTACACCTTC,CASSPRGVYGYTF